The sequence of this T cell receptor (beta chain) was determined in a study of CD8+ T cells in alopecia areata. Study-wide findings and caveats: Under tofacitinib, fewer expanded CD8+ clones appeared among the top 100 scalp clones.

CDR1 and CDR2 from the germline V gene are SEHNR and FQNEAQ (reference sequence). The CDR3 loop spans 14 amino acids. V gave up 5 bases and J gave up 5 bases, with 15 bases separating them. On this clone: The antigen is undetermined.

cDNA reverse transcribed from extracted RNA served as the sequencing template. Using immunoSEQ multiplex PCR, the repertoire was profiled, and TCRdb retains in-frame clones only, with some absent. The sample consists of 150,000 or so clones, roughly 65% of them appearing once. The treatment was: oral pan-JAK inhibitor, 5-10 mg twice daily. The TCR was taken from a human donor with alopecia areata. The V call is TRBV7-9, the J call TRBJ1-1, with D tentatively TRBD1 (5 bases). Source: CD4+ T cells sorted from blood, taken at week 4, from a patient treated with tofacitinib. CDR3 region: CASSPQGGGTEAFF. CDR3 DNA sequence: TGTGCCAGCAGCCCGCAGGGCGGTGGAACTGAAGCTTTCTTT. The full variable domain, completed using reference TRBV7-9 and TRBJ1-1, is DTGVSQNPRHKITKRGQNVTFRCDPISEHNRLYWYRQTLGQGPEFLTYFQNEAQLEKSRLLSDRFSAERPKGSFSTLEIQRTEQGDSAMYLCASSPQGGGTEAFFGQGTRLTVV.